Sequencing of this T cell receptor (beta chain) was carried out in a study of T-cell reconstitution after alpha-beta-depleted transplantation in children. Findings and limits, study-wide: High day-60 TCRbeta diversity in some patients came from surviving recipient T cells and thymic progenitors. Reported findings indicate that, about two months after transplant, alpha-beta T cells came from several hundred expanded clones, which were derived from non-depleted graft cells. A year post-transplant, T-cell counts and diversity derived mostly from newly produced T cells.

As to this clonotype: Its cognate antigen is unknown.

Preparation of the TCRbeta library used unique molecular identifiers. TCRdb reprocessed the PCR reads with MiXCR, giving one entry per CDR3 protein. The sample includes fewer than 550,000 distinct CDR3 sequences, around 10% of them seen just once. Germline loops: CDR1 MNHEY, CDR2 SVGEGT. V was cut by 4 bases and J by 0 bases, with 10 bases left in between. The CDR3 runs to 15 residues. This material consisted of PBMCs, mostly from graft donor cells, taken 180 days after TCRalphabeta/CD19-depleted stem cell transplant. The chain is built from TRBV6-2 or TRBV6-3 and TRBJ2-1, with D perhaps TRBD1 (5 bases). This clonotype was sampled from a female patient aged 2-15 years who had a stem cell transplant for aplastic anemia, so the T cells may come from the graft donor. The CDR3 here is CASSSQAYSYNEQFF. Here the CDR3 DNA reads TGTGCCAGCAGTTCACAGGCCTACTCCTACAATGAGCAGTTCTTC.